This TCR beta chain was documented in a study of memory CD4+ T cells and cytomegalovirus serostatus. Overall study: This sample comes from healthy Belgian adults, 8 to 10 CMV seropositive, approximately 25 seronegative. General observations from the study: Median bootstrapped AUC for CMV status was approximately 0.96 originally, less than 0.93 US-trained. Each of 67 CMV-associated TCRbeta sequences occurred in one to five individuals.

This CDR3 has 13 residues. CDR1 SGHTA and CDR2 FQGNSA come from the germline V gene. Trimming took off 5 bases at V and 7 bases at J, with 14 bases between the two ends. TCRdb's copy holds only in-frame clones and misses some; the assay was immunoSEQ multiplex PCR. The table includes approximately 44,000 clones, around 80% detected once. Turning to this clone: Its target is unknown.

Single viable CD3+CD4+CD8-CD45RO+ cells were sorted as the memory CD4+ T cells. CMV serostatus came from serum IgG against pp150, pp28, p38, p52. Material: memory CD4+ T cells from blood. The V and J genes are TRBV7-2 and TRBJ1-1, with a tentative D call TRBD1 (5 bases). This receptor was identified in an adult in good health and CMV-seronegative. CDR3 region: CASSQDRGFEAFF. CDR3 in DNA: TGTGCCAGCAGCCAGGACCGGGGGTTTGAAGCTTTCTTT. Combining the CDR3 with reference TRBV7-2 and TRBJ1-1 gives the whole variable domain GAGVSQSPSNKVTEKGKDVELRCDPISGHTALYWYRQSLGQGLEFLIYFQGNSAPDKSGLPSDRFSAERTGGSVSTLTIQRTQQEDSAVYLCASSQDRGFEAFFGQGTRLTVV.